Listed below are T cell receptor beta chains from one sample, sequenced in a study of T cell responses to AZD1222 COVID-19 vaccine. Profiled with immunoSEQ multiplex PCR; TCRdb holds only in-frame clones, not every one. The repertoire holds roughly 160,000 clones, with roughly nine tenths as singletons. This sample comprised peripheral blood, obtained on day 0 of MenACWY control vaccination. The receptors here all came from an adult in good health. The conserved cysteine and the conserved F or W are not part of the CDR3 here.

TRBV12-3/TRBV12-4,TRBJ1-5,ASSTSVQPQH
TRBV7-9,TRBJ1-2,ASSSSASHRVPYGYT
TRBV18,TRBJ2-6,ASMGARPGQHSGANVLT
TRBV29-1,TRBJ1-1,SVAEGSAEAF
TRBV25-1,TRBJ1-1,ASSGGPEAF
TRBV28,TRBJ2-4,ASSGPGQGLAKNIQY
TRBV2,TRBJ2-7,ASRLAGGPYEQY
TRBV7-9,TRBJ2-2,ASSGAGYTGELF
TRBV11-2,TRBJ2-3,ASSFRGTSTDTQY
TRBV6-1,TRBJ1-2,ASSGPLREGNYGYT
TRBV14,TRBJ1-4,ASSQAGEKLF
TRBV28,TRBJ1-1,ASSLWELAF
TRBV5-1,TRBJ2-6,ASSLQGDSSGANVLT
TRBV27,TRBJ2-2,ASTPILTALNTGELF
TRBV7-9,TRBJ1-2,ASSLDGEGGYT
TRBV7-8,TRBJ2-5,ASSPQETQY
TRBV24-1,TRBJ2-7,ATNPGPGSYEQY
TRBV19,TRBJ2-7,ASSIGGRDIYEQY
TRBV27,TRBJ2-4,ASSLAGGNIQY
TRBV11-2,TRBJ2-7,ASSLGRNPQEQY
TRBV5-4,TRBJ2-2,ASSLGGTTNTGELF
TRBV19,TRBJ2-2,ASSPDRGTGELF
TRBV7-3,TRBJ2-3,ASKKRSTDTQY
TRBV5-1,TRBJ2-1,ASSLETSGFSDEQF
TRBV11-3,TRBJ1-1,ASSLIRVAEAF
TRBV7-8,TRBJ2-7,ASSLLQGSYEQY
TRBV7-7,TRBJ2-7,ASSPQPGFIY
TRBV28,TRBJ1-2,ASTTAGQGGYGYT
TRBV7-9,TRBJ1-1,ASSLWGRQVLNTEAF
TRBV21-1,TRBJ2-7,ASRKLAGPGQGVPSGYEQY
TRBV19,TRBJ1-2,ASSIRGWYGYT
TRBV5-1,TRBJ2-5,ASHLSGTGTQY
TRBV29-1,TRBJ2-2,SGALAGGNTGELF
TRBV24-1,TRBJ2-5,ATSDRREETQY
TRBV3-1/TRBV3-2,TRBJ2-1,ASSQDGRESNEQF